These 17 T cell receptor beta chains came from one sample sequenced in a study of CD8 T cells in ankylosing spondylitis. TCRdb ran MiXCR on the 5' RACE reads and lists one entry per CDR3 protein. The data hold 20,000 to 25,000 distinct CDR3 sequences, with 13% observed a single time. Sample: blood. These receptors originate from a male donor with ankylosing spondylitis or in good health (not recorded which).

This clonotype has ten or more counts. The rearrangement uses TRBV18 and TRBJ1-4; 7 positions agree with TRBD1. From germline, CDR1 is KGHSH and CDR2 LQKENI. The CDR3 totals 14 residues. V shed 1 base and J 7 bases; nucleotides not matched to a gene: 3. This chain's CDR3 is CASSPRQGGEKLFF. The CDR3 bases are TGTGCCAGCTCACCACGACAGGGTGGTGAAAAACTGTTTTTT. Supplemented by reference TRBV18 and TRBJ1-4, the full variable domain reads NAGVMQNPRHLVRRRGQEARLRCSPMKGHSHVYWYRQLPEEGLKFMVYLQKENIIDESGMPKERFSAEFPKEGPSILRIQQVVRGDSAAYFCASSPRQGGEKLFFGSGTQLSVL.

This clonotype has a count of ten or more. This rearrangement joins TRBV6-2 or TRBV6-3 to TRBJ2-1; 8 bases line up with TRBD2. V dropped 5 bases and J dropped 5; count of bases not matched to a gene: 8. CDR3 size: 15 residues. The germline gives CDR1 MNHEY, CDR2 SVGEGT. This chain's CDR3 is CASSQRTSYHNEQFF. CDR3 coding DNA: TGTGCCAGCAGTCAAAGGACTAGCTACCACAATGAGCAGTTCTTC.

This chain links TRBV2 with TRBJ2-1, with TRBD1 matching over 9 bases. V dropped 6 bases and J dropped 4; count of bases not matched to a gene: 10. There are 16 residues in the CDR3. Germline V gives CDR1 SNHLY, CDR2 FYNNEI. CDR3 in amino acids: CASRSQGQGLYNEQFF. The CDR3 DNA reads as TGTGCCAGCAGATCACAGGGACAGGGCTTATACAATGAGCAGTTCTTC.

In this sample, this clonotype turned up many times. The CDR3 bases are TGTGCCAGCAGTTATGGACTATTTAAAGAGACCCAGTACTTC. It is translated as CASSYGLFKETQYF. The chain is built from TRBV6-5 and TRBJ2-5; D may be TRBD2 (6 bases). The CDR3 length is 14 residues. Germline CDR1 reads MNHEY; CDR2 reads SVGAGI. Trimming left V 3 bases short and J 3 bases short, with 11 bases between.

The V gene is TRBV28, the J gene TRBJ1-1, with D possibly being TRBD1 (5 bases). CDR3 size: 14 residues. CDR1 is MDHEN and CDR2 is SYDVKM in the germline V gene. The germline V and J ends were trimmed by 6 bases and 2 bases, with 13 bases remaining between them. As DNA, the CDR3 is TGTGCCAGCAGGGAACGGGGCACTAACACTGAAGCTTTCTTT. Translated, it gives CASRERGTNTEAFF.

This chain uses TRBV12-3 or TRBV12-4 with TRBJ2-1; 8 positions match TRBD1. The CDR3 covers 14 residues. The trim removed 4 bases at V and 4 bases at J, leaving 3 bases unmatched. The CDR3 sequence is CASSSTGGYNEQFF. As DNA, the CDR3 is TGTGCCAGCAGTTCTACAGGGGGGTACAATGAGCAGTTCTTC.

J is TRBJ2-2 and V is TRBV10-3, with D hard to call. CDR3 size: 12 residues. CDR1 and CDR2 (germline): ENHRY, SYGVKD. V lost 3 bases to trimming and J lost 6 bases, with 5 bases between them. CDR3 sequence reads: CAISEGPGELFF. For the CDR3, the DNA is TGTGCCATCAGTGAAGGACCCGGGGAGCTGTTTTTT.

This clonotype was picked up many times. The J gene is TRBJ2-1, the V gene TRBV6-5, with TRBD2 matching 9 bases. Unmatched junction bases numbered 1, after V lost 7 bases and J lost 3 bases. The length of the CDR3 is 13 residues. Germline V gene sequence: CDR1 MNHEY, CDR2 SVGAGI. In nucleotides, the CDR3 is TGTGCCAGCACTAGCGGGAACTACAATGAGCAGTTCTTC. Its protein product is CASTSGNYNEQFF.

The sample holds many counts of this clonotype. The chain is built from TRBV12-3 or TRBV12-4 and TRBJ1-5, with no clear D. V was trimmed by 6 bases and J by 4 bases, leaving 7 bases between them. This CDR3 has 12 residues. The CDR3 sequence is CASRNGNQPQHF. The CDR3 nucleotides read TGTGCCAGCAGGAACGGGAATCAGCCCCAGCATTTT.

The rearrangement links TRBV5-1 to TRBJ2-7, with 10 bases fitting TRBD1. The V and J ends lost 4 bases and 3 bases, in that order; junction bases with no gene match: 7. Germline loops: CDR1 SGHRS, CDR2 YFSETQ. CDR3 length equals 15 residues. In DNA, the CDR3 is TGCGCCAGCAGCCCAAGGACAGGGGGAGGCTACGAGCAGTACTTC. Its translation: CASSPRTGGGYEQYF. Using reference TRBV5-1 and TRBJ2-7 for the parts outside the CDR3, the full variable domain is KAGVTQTPRYLIKTRGQQVTLSCSPISGHRSVSWYQQTPGQGLQFLFEYFSETQRNKGNFPGRFSGRQFSNSRSEMNVSTLELGDSALYLCASSPRTGGGYEQYFGPGTRLTVT.

This clonotype was detected a few times. This chain connects TRBV5-4 to TRBJ2-7, with D perhaps matching TRBD2 (5 bases). The V gene lost 2 bases and the J gene lost 0 bases, with 6 bases spanning the gap. This CDR3 is 13 amino acids long. Germline CDR1 is SGHNT and CDR2 is YYREEE (reference sequence). Written as DNA, the CDR3 is TGTGCCAGCAGCTTCGGGAACTCCTACGAGCAGTACTTC. As protein: CASSFGNSYEQYF.

This CDR3 reads CASSTSLHEQFF. CDR3 sequence (DNA): TGTGCCAGTAGTACCTCTCTGCATGAGCAGTTCTTC. The rearrangement links TRBV19 to TRBJ2-1; D not resolved. Trimming removed 4 bases from V and 8 bases from J, with 9 bases in between. The CDR3 sequence is 12 residues long. The germline gives CDR1 LNHDA, CDR2 SQIVND (reference sequence).

Comments on this clonotype: Likely a read error: the CDR3 ends without its conserved phenylalanine or tryptophan. The rearrangement joins TRBV9 to TRBJ2-5; TRBD2 aligns across 9 bases. Per germline, CDR1 SGDLS and CDR2 YYNGEE. Losses at the gene ends were 0 bases for V and 5 bases for J; bases not matched to a gene: 11. The CDR3 has 17 residues. CDR3 coding DNA: TGTGCCAGCAGCGTAGACGGCGGGGGGGCTATTAGCGAGACCCAGTACTCC. Its protein is CASSVDGGGAISETQYS.

The chain combines TRBV3-1 with TRBJ2-1; D is perhaps TRBD2 (6 bases). From germline, CDR1 is LGHDT and CDR2 YNNKEL (reference sequence). This CDR3 is 14 amino acids long. V lost 4 bases to trimming and J lost 0 bases, with 7 bases between them. For the CDR3, the DNA is TGTGCCAGCAGCCTAGCGGCCTCCTACAATGAGCAGTTCTTC. It translates to CASSLAASYNEQFF.

This clonotype was recorded many times. The chain has TRBV5-1 and TRBJ2-2; no reliable D call. Germline V gives CDR1 SGHRS, CDR2 YFSETQ. The CDR3 runs to 13 residues. Trimming took off 0 bases at V and 4 bases at J, with 4 bases between the two ends. The CDR3 sequence is CASSLEGTGELFF. The CDR3 coding sequence is TGCGCCAGCAGCTTGGAGGGCACCGGGGAGCTGTTTTTT.

The sample holds many counts of this clonotype. The rearrangement uses TRBV12-3 or TRBV12-4 and TRBJ1-1; D unclear. The V end was cut by 1 base, the J end by 6 bases, with 12 bases between. The CDR3 sequence is 14 residues long. CDR3 sequence (DNA): TGTGCCAGCAGTTTAGAGATCGGCTCCTCTGAAGCTTTCTTT. Its translation is CASSLEIGSSEAFF.

This clonotype was observed a few times. The CDR3 sequence is CASSLSSAANEQFF. CDR3 coding DNA: TGTGCCAGCAGCTTAAGTTCAGCGGCGAATGAGCAGTTCTTC. The gene calls are TRBV11-2 and TRBJ2-1; TRBD2 might be the D (5 bases). The CDR3 runs to 14 residues. Looked up from germline, CDR1 is SGHAT and CDR2 is FQNNGV. The V and J ends lost 2 bases and 7 bases respectively, with 12 bases between them.